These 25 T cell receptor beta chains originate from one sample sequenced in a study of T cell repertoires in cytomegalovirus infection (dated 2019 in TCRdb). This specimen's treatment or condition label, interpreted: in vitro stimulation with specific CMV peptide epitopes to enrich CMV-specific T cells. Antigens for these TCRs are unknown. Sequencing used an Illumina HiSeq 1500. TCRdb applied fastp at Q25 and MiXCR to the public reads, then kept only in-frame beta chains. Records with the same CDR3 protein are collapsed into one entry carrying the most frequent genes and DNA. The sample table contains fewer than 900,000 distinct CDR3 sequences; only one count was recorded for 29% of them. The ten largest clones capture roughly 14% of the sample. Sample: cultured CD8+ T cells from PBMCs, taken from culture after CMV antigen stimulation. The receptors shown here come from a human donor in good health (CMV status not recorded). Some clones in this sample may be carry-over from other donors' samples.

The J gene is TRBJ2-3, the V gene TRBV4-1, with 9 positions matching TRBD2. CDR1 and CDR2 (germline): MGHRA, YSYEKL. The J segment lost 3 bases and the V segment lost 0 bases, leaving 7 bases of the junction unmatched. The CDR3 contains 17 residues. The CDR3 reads CASSQDMKRGATDTQYF. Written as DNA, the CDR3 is TGCGCCAGCAGCCAAGATATGAAGCGGGGGGCAACAGATACGCAGTATTTT.

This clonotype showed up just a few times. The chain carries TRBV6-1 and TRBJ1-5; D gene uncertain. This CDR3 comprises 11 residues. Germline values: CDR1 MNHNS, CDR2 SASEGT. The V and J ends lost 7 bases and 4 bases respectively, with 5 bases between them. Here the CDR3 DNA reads TGTGCCAGCAAGGATAATCAGCCCCAGCATTTT. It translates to CASKDNQPQHF.

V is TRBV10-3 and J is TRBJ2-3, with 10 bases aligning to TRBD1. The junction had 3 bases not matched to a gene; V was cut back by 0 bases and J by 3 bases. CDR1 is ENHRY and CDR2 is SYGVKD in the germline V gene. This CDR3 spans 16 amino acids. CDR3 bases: TGTGCCATCAGTGAGTCGGACAGGGGGAAGACAGATACGCAGTATTTT. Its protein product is CAISESDRGKTDTQYF.

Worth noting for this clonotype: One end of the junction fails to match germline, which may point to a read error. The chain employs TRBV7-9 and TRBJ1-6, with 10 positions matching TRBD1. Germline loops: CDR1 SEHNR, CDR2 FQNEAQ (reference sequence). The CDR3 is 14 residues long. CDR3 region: CASSLGQGGSPFHF. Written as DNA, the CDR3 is TGTGCCAGCAGCCTTGGACAGGGGGGATCACCCTTCCACTTT.

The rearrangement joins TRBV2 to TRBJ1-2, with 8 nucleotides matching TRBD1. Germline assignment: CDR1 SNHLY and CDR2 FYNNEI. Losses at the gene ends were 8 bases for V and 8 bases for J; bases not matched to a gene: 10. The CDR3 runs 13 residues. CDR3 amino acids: CASPHGRGRGYTF. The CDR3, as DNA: TGTGCCAGCCCTCACGGCAGGGGGCGAGGCTACACCTTC.

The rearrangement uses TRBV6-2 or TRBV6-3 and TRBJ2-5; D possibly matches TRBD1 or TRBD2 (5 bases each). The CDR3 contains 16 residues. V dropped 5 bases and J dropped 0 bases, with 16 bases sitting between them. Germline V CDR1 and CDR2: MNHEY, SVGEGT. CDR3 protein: CASSMGLGTDQETQYF. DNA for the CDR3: TGTGCCAGCAGTATGGGGCTTGGGACGGACCAAGAGACCCAGTACTTC.

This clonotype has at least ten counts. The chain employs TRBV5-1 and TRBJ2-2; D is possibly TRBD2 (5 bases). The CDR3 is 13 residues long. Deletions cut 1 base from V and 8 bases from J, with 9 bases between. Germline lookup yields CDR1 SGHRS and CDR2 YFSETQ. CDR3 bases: TGCGCCAGCAGCTTGCCGGGATCAGGGGAGCTGTTTTTT. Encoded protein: CASSLPGSGELFF. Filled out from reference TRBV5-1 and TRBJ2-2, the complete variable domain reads KAGVTQTPRYLIKTRGQQVTLSCSPISGHRSVSWYQQTPGQGLQFLFEYFSETQRNKGNFPGRFSGRQFSNSRSEMNVSTLELGDSALYLCASSLPGSGELFFGEGSRLTVL.

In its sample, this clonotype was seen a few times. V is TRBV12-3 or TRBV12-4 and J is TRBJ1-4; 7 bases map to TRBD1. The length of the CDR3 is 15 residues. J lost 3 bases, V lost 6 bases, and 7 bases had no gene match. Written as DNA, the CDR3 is TGTGCCAGCAGATACCGGGACAGCGCTAATGAAAAACTGTTTTTT. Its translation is CASRYRDSANEKLFF.

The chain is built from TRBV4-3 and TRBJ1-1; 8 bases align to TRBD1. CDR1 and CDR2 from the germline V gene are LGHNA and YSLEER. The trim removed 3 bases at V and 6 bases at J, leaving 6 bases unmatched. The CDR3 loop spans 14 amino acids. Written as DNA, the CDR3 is TGCGCCAGCAGCCAGGGGCAGGGGGCCTCTGAAGCTTTCTTT. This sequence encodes CASSQGQGASEAFF.

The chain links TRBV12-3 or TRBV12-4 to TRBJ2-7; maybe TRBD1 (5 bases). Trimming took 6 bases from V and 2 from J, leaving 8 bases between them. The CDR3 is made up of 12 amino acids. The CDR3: CASRLGPYEQYF. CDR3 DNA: TGTGCCAGCAGATTGGGGCCCTACGAGCAGTACTTC.

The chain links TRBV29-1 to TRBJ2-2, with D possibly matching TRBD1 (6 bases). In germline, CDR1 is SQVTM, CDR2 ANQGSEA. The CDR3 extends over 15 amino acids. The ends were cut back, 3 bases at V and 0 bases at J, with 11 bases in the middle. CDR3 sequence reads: CSVDSQGSNTGELFF. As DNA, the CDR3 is TGCAGCGTTGATTCACAGGGTTCGAACACCGGGGAGCTGTTTTTT.

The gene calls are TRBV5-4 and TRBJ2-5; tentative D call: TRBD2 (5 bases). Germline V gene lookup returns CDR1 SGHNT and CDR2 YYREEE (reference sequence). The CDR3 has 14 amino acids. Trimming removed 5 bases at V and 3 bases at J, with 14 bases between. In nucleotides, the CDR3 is TGTGCCAGCAGTCTCGGACTGGAGAAAGAGACCCAGTACTTC. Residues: CASSLGLEKETQYF.

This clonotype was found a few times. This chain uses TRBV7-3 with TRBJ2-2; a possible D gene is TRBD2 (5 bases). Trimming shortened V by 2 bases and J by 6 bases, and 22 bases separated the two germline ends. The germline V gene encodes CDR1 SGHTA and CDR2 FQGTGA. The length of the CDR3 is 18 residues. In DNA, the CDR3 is TGTGCCAGCAGCTTATTTTTTGTGGGGAGTCCCCCACCCGGGGAGCTGTTTTTT. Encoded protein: CASSLFFVGSPPPGELFF.

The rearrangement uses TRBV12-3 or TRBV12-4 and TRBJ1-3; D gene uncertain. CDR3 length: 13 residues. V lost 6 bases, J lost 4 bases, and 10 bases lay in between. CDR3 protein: CASSSPNGNTIYF. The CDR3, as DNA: TGTGCCAGCAGCTCGCCCAACGGAAACACCATATATTTT.

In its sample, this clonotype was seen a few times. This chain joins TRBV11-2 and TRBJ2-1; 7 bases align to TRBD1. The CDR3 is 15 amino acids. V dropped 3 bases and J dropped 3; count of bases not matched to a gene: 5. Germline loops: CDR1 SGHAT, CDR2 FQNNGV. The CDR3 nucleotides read TGTGCCAGCAGCTTCGAGGGGGCTAGCTACAATGAGCAGTTCTTC. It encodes CASSFEGASYNEQFF.

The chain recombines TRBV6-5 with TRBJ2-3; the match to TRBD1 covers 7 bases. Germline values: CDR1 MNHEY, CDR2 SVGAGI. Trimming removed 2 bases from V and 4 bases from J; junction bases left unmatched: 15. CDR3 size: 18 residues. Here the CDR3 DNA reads TGTGCCAGCAGTTACCGCATTTATGAGGGGGCGAGCGCAGATACGCAGTATTTT. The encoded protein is CASSYRIYEGASADTQYF.

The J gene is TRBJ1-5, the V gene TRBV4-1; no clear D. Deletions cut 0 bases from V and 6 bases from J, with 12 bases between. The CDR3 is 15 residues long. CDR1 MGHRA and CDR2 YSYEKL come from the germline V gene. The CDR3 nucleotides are TGCGCCAGCAGCCAAGATACCGGGTTGGGTCAGCCCCAGCATTTT. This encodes CASSQDTGLGQPQHF.

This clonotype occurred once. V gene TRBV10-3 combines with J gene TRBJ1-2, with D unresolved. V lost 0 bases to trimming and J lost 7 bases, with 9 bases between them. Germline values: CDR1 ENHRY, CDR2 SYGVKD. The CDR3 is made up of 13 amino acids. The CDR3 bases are TGTGCCATCAGTGAGTCGGACCTTCCTGGCTACACCTTC. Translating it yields CAISESDLPGYTF.

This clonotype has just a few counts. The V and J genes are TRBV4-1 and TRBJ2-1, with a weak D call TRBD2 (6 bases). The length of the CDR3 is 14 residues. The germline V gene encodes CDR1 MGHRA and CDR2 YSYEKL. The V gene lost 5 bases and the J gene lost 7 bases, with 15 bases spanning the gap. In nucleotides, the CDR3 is TGCGCCAGCAGCGTGGGGGGTTTAGGTAATGAGCAGTTCTTC. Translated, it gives CASSVGGLGNEQFF.

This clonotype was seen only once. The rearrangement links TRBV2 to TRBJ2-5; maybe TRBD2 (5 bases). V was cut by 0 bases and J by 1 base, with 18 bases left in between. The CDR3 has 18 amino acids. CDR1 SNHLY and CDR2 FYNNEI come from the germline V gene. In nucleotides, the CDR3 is TGTGCCAGCAGTGAAGCGCTTCCCACTAGACCCTCCCAAGAGACCCAGTACTTC. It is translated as CASSEALPTRPSQETQYF.

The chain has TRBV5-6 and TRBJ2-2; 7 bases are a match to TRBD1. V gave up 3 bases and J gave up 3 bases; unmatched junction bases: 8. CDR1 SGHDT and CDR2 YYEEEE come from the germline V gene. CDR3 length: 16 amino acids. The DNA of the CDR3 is TGTGCCAGCAGCTCCTTCGAACAGGGGTACACCGGGGAGCTGTTTTTT. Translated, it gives CASSSFEQGYTGELFF. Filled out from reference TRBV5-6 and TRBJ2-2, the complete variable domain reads DAGVTQSPTHLIKTRGQQVTLRCSPKSGHDTVSWYQQALGQGPQFIFQYYEEEERQRGNFPDRFSGHQFPNYSSELNVNALLLGDSALYLCASSSFEQGYTGELFFGEGSRLTVL.

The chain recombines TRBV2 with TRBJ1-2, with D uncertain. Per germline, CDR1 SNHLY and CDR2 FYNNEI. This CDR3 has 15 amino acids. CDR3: CAPRDDRILYYGYTF. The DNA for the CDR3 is TGTGCACCCAGAGATGACCGAATCCTATACTATGGCTACACCTTC.

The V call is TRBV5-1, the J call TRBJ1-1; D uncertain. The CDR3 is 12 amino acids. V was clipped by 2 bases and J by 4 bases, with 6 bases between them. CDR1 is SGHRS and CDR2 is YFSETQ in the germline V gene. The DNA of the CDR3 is TGCGCCAGCAGCTTAACGACCACTGAAGCTTTCTTT. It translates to CASSLTTTEAFF.

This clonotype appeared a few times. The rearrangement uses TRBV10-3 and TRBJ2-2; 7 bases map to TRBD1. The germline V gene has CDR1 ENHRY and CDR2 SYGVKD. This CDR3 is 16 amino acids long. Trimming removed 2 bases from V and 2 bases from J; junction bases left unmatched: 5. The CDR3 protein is CAISERDRENTGELFF. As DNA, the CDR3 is TGTGCCATCAGTGAGCGCGACAGGGAAAACACCGGGGAGCTGTTTTTT.

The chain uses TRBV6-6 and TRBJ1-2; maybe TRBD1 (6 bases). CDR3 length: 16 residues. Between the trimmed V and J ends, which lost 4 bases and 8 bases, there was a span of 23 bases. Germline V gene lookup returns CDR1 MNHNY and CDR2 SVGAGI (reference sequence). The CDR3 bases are TGTGCCAGCAGTTTAGGCTATGGCAGGGGAGAGGGCGGCTACACCTTC. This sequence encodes CASSLGYGRGEGGYTF.